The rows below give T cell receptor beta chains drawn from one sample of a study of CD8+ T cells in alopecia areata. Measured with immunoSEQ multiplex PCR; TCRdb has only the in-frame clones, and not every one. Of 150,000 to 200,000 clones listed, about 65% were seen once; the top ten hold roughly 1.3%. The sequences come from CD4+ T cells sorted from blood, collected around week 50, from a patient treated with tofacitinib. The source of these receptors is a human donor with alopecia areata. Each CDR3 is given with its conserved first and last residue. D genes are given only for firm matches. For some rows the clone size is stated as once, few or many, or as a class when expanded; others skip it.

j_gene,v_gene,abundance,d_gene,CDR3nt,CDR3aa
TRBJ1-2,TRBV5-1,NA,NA,TGCGCCAGCAGCTCCTCAGGAGGCGACTATGGCTACACCTTC,CASSSSGGDYGYTF
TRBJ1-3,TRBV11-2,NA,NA,TGTGCCAGCAGCTCTAGGGTCTCTGGAAACACCATATATTTT,CASSSRVSGNTIYF
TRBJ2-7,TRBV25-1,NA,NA,TGTGCCAGCAGTGAAACAAAGTTTGGGTCCGAGCAGTACTTC,CASSETKFGSEQYF
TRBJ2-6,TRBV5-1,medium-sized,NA,TGCGCCAGCAGCTTCCTCTCTGGGGCCAACGTCCTGACTTTC,CASSFLSGANVLTF
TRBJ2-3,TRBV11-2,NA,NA,TGTGCCAGCAGCTTGGATCAATTAGGGTATACGCAGTATTTT,CASSLDQLGYTQYF
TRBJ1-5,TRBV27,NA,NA,TGTGCCAGCAGTTCCGTACAGGCGGGCCAGCCCCAGCATTTT,CASSSVQAGQPQHF
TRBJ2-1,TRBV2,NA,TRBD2,TGTGCCAGCAGCCCCTTCGGGAGCGGGGGGGCTTTTGAGCAGTTCTTC,CASSPFGSGGAFEQFF
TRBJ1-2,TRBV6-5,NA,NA,TGTGCCAGCAGGCCGGGACTCGCCTATGGCTACACCTTC,CASRPGLAYGYTF
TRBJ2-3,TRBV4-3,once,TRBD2,TGCGCCAGCAGTACTTCTAGCGGGTCCACAGATACGCAGTATTTT,CASSTSSGSTDTQYF
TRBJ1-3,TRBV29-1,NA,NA,TGCAGCGTTGTTTCCGGAAACACCATATATTTT,CSVVSGNTIYF
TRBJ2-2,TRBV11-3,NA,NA,TGTGCCAGCAGCTTGGCACAGGGAATAAACACCGGGGAGCTGTTTTTT,CASSLAQGINTGELFF
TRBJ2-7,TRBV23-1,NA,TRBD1,TGCGCCAGCAGTCCACCTGAGACAGGGGGCGACGGGGATGACGAGCAGTACTTC,CASSPPETGGDGDDEQYF
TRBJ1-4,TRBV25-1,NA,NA,TGTGCCAGCAGTGGGGACGGTCGGGCAAAACTGTTTTTT,CASSGDGRAKLFF
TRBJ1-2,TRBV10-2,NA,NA,TGCGCCAGCAGTATGGGCGCCGGCTATGGCTACACCTTC,CASSMGAGYGYTF
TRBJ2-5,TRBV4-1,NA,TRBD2,TGCGCCAGCAGCCAAGATGGGGATGGACTAGTGGAGACCCAGTACTTC,CASSQDGDGLVETQYF
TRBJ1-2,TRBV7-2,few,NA,TGTGCCAGCAGCTTAAGTGCCATGAATGGCTACACCTTC,CASSLSAMNGYTF
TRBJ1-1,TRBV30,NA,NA,TGTGCCTGGAGCCCCGGACTGAACACTGAAGCTTTCTTT,CAWSPGLNTEAFF
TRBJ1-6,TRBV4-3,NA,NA,TGCGCCAGCAGCCAAGGCCCCGCAGAAACCTATAATTCACCCCTCCACTTT,CASSQGPAETYNSPLHF
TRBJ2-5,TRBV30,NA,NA,TGTGCCTGGAAGCCGTACCAAGAGACCCAGTACTTC,CAWKPYQETQYF
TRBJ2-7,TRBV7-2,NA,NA,TGTGCCAGCAGCTACGGGGATTCCCCGATTTACGAGCAGTACTTC,CASSYGDSPIYEQYF
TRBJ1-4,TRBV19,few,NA,TGTGCCAGTAGTCCAGGAACAGGGGAAAAACTGTTTTTT,CASSPGTGEKLFF
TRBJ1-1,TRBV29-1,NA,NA,TGCAGCGTTGAGGTCGCACGGTTGAACACTGAAGCTTTCTTT,CSVEVARLNTEAFF
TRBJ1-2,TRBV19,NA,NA,TGTGCCAGTAGCTTGAAATCGTATGGCTACACCTTC,CASSLKSYGYTF
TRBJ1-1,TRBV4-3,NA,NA,TGCGCCAGCAGCCAAGGGGGTGGGTCCTCTGAAGCTTTCTTT,CASSQGGGSSEAFF
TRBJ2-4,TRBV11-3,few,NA,TGTGCCAGCAGTCGTGACAGGCCTCTAAACATTCAGTACTTC,CASSRDRPLNIQYF
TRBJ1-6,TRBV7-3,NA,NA,TGTGCCAGCAGCTTAAGCTCGGAGAGGAATTCACCCCTCCACTTT,CASSLSSERNSPLHF
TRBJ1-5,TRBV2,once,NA,TGTGCCAGCGGTACGGATAGCAATCAGCCCCAGCATTTT,CASGTDSNQPQHF
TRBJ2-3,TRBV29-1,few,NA,TGCAGCGTTGAAGTTTCGCTTAGCACAGATACGCAGTATTTT,CSVEVSLSTDTQYF
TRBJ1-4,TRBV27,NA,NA,TGTGCCAGCAGTTTATCTCGCCAGGGAACAAAACTGTTTTTT,CASSLSRQGTKLFF
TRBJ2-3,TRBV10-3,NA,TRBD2,TGTGCCATCAGTGAGTCGGGGAGGGCGGATACGCAGTATTTT,CAISESGRADTQYF
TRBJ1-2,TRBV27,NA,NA,TGTGCCAGCAGTCCCCGACAGCGAGACCTGAATGGCTACACCTTC,CASSPRQRDLNGYTF
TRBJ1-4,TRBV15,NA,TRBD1,TGTGCCACCAGCAGCGGACAGGTTGCAACTAATGAAAAACTGTTTTTT,CATSSGQVATNEKLFF
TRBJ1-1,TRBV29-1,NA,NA,TGCAGCGCAGTGACAGGAGGGAACACTGAAGCTTTCTTT,CSAVTGGNTEAFF
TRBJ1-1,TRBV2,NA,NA,TGTGCCAGCAGTGTGTGGGGGCAGGGTGAAGCTTTCTTT,CASSVWGQGEAFF
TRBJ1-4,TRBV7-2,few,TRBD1,TGTGCCAGCACGGACAGGGGGGATGAAAAACTGTTTTTT,CASTDRGDEKLFF
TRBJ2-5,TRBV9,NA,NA,TGTGCCAGCAGCGGCAGGGACCAAGAGACCCAGTACTTC,CASSGRDQETQYF
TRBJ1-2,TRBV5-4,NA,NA,TGTGCCAGCAGCTTGCGCGGGAACTATGGCTACACCTTC,CASSLRGNYGYTF
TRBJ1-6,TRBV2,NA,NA,TGTGCCAGCAGGGATGATTCACCCCTCCACTTT,CASRDDSPLHF
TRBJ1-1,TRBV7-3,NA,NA,TGTGCCAGCAGCTTAAGGGCTTTCTTT,CASSLRAFF
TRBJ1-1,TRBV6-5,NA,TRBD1,TGTGCCAGCAGTTACCAGGACAGGGGTAATACTGAAGCTTTCTTT,CASSYQDRGNTEAFF
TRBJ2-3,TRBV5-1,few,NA,TGCGCCAGCAGCCCAAACGGGGCTATCACAGATACGCAGTATTTT,CASSPNGAITDTQYF
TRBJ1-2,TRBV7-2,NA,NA,TGTGCCAGCAGCCTAGAATGGGGGACTGGCTACACCTTC,CASSLEWGTGYTF
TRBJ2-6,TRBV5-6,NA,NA,TGTGCCAGCAGTCAGAGCTCTGGGGCCAACGTCCTGACTTTC,CASSQSSGANVLTF
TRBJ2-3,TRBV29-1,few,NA,TGCAGCGTCGGGGCCCTGGAGGGGGAAAGCACAGATACGCAGTATTTT,CSVGALEGESTDTQYF
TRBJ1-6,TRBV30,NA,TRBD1,TGTGCCTGGGCCTCCAGGGGGCACGATTCACCCCTCCACTTT,CAWASRGHDSPLHF
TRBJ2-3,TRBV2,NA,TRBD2,TGTGCCAGCAGGAAGTTTACTAGCGGACCCACAGATACGCAGTATTTT,CASRKFTSGPTDTQYF
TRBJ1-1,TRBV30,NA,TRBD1,TGTGCCTGGAGTCCCTGGGACAGGGAGAACACTGAAGCTTTCTTT,CAWSPWDRENTEAFF
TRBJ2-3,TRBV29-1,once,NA,TGCAGCGGGGACTCCTCTCACACAGATACGCAGTATTTT,CSGDSSHTDTQYF
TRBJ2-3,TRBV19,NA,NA,TGTGCCAGTAGTACGAAACCCTCAAGGGGGGATACGCAGTATTTT,CASSTKPSRGDTQYF
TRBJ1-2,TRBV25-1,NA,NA,TGTGCCAGCAGCTCCGCAGGGGAATCAGACACCTTC,CASSSAGESDTF
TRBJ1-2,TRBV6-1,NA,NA,TGTGCCAGCAGTGAAGTAGGGGTTTCTATTGGTGGCTACACCTTC,CASSEVGVSIGGYTF
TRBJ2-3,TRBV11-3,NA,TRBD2,TGTGCCAGCAGCGTATCTAGCGGGGGATTTGGAGATACGCAGTATTTT,CASSVSSGGFGDTQYF
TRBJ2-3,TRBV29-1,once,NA,TGCAGCGTTGACTCTGGGGATACGCAGTATTTT,CSVDSGDTQYF
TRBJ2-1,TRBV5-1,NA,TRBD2,TGCGCCAGCAGCCTGCCTAGCGGGGGGTACAATGAGCAGTTCTTC,CASSLPSGGYNEQFF
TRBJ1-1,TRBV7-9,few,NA,TGTGCCAGCCGGACCGATACAGAAACTGAAGCTTTCTTT,CASRTDTETEAFF
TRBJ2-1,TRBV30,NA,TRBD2,TGTGCCTGGACGCCGGGAGGGAGCTCCTACAATGAGCAGTTCTTC,CAWTPGGSSYNEQFF
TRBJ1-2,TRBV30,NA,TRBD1,TGTGCCTGGGACACCGGGACAGGGGGCGATTATGGCTACACCTTC,CAWDTGTGGDYGYTF